A selection of T cell receptor beta chains follows, all from one sample in a study of blood T cell repertoires in COVID-19. Sequencing used immunoSEQ multiplex PCR; TCRdb keeps in-frame clones, though not all of them. The sample has tens of thousands of clones; less than 75% are singletons. The specimen was peripheral blood. The receptor source for this set is a woman aged 55-69 years in a cohort sampled during active or convalescent COVID-19. Both conserved end residues are part of each CDR3. The order of the fields is clone size, D gene, V gene, J gene, CDR3 DNA, CDR3 protein. A D gene is named only where the DNA matches it firmly. Some rows mark clone size as missing; the rest say once, few, many or name a class of expanded clone.

-	-	TRBV9	TRBJ2-7	TGTGCCAGCAGCCCCCAGGGGCAGGGAGTCAACGAGCAGTACTTC	CASSPQGQGVNEQYF
-	TRBD1	TRBV24-1	TRBJ1-2	TGTGCCACCAGTGCCAGGACAGGGAACTATGGCTACACCTTC	CATSARTGNYGYTF
once	TRBD2	TRBV7-9	TRBJ2-1	TGTGCCAGCAACATCGGAGCTAGCGGGGCCGAGCAGTTCTTC	CASNIGASGAEQFF
-	TRBD1	TRBV5-1	TRBJ2-7	TGCGCCAGCAGCCAAAAAACCTTCGGACAGGGTTTTTCCTACGAGCAGTACTTC	CASSQKTFGQGFSYEQYF
-	TRBD2	TRBV12-5	TRBJ2-5	TGTGCTAGTGGTTTGGGCACTAGCGGATCCCAAGAGACCCAGTACTTC	CASGLGTSGSQETQYF
-	-	TRBV6-5	TRBJ2-7	TGTGCCGTTGAGGGACTGTGGAGGGAGCAGTACTTC	CAVEGLWREQYF
-	-	TRBV18	TRBJ1-6	TGTGCCAGCTCACCACCAGGAGGGAGCAATTCACCCCTCCACTTT	CASSPPGGSNSPLHF
-	TRBD2	TRBV7-2	TRBJ2-1	TGTGCCAGCAGCCCCGAACTAGCGGGGTCTAACAATGAGCAGTTCTTC	CASSPELAGSNNEQFF
few	TRBD1	TRBV19	TRBJ1-5	TGTGCCAGCACCGACAGGGGGAGGAGGCAGCCCCAGCATTTT	CASTDRGRRQPQHF
-	-	TRBV18	TRBJ2-3	TGTGCCAGCTCACCCCGGGGGTACAGCACAGATACGCAGTATTTT	CASSPRGYSTDTQYF
-	-	TRBV7-8	TRBJ1-1	TGTGCCAGCAGCTCAGACTCGAACACTGAAGCTTTCTTT	CASSSDSNTEAFF
-	-	TRBV12-5	TRBJ1-1	TGTGCTAGTGAATTGACAGATAAAGCTTTCTTT	CASELTDKAFF
-	-	TRBV2	TRBJ2-7	TGTGCCAGCAGTGAGAGATCCAGCTCATCTACGGGGATCTCCTACGAGCAGTACTTC	CASSERSSSSTGISYEQYF
-	TRBD2	TRBV18	TRBJ2-3	TGTGCCAGCTCACCCGGACTAGCGGGGGCTCCTAGCACAGATACGCAGTATTTT	CASSPGLAGAPSTDTQYF
few	TRBD2	TRBV2	TRBJ2-3	TGTGCCAGCAGGAGACTAGCGGGGGACACAGATACGCAGTATTTT	CASRRLAGDTDTQYF
-	-	TRBV18	TRBJ2-5	TGTGCCAGCTCTCCGAGACAGGAAAAAGAGACCCAGTACTTC	CASSPRQEKETQYF
-	-	TRBV30	TRBJ2-3	TGTGCCTGGAGTCTTAAGGGGGATACGCAGTATTTT	CAWSLKGDTQYF
-	-	TRBV12-2	TRBJ1-3	TGTGCAAGTCGCATCCGGGACAGGTATTTT	CASRIRDRYF
-	-	TRBV4-3	TRBJ2-1	TGCGCCAGCAGCCTGGGGGGACTGCCTACGGATGAGCAGTTCTTC	CASSLGGLPTDEQFF
once	-	TRBV19	TRBJ1-6	TGTGCCAGTAGTCCCCGGGAGGGGTATTCACCCCTCCACTTT	CASSPREGYSPLHF
-	-	TRBV10-3	TRBJ1-6	TGTGCCATCAGCGAACAGGCCATATATAATTCACCCCTCCACTTT	CAISEQAIYNSPLHF
-	TRBD1	TRBV9	TRBJ1-6	TGTGCCAGCAGCCCCGGGACAGGGGTTGGAAATTCACCCCTCCACTTT	CASSPGTGVGNSPLHF
-	-	TRBV7-9	TRBJ1-3	TGTGCCAGCAGCTCCAACCGGGGTTCTGGAAACACCATATATTTT	CASSSNRGSGNTIYF
once	TRBD1	TRBV2	TRBJ2-3	TGTGCCAGCAGTGAACCGGGACAGGGTACAGATACGCAGTATTTT	CASSEPGQGTDTQYF
-	TRBD2	TRBV7-6	TRBJ2-1	TGTGCCAGCAGCGGGGGACTAGCGGGACCACGGGAGCAGTTCTTC	CASSGGLAGPREQFF
-	TRBD1	TRBV7-3	TRBJ2-3	TGTGCCAGCAGCCCTACCACAGGGGGGAGCACAGATACGCAGTATTTT	CASSPTTGGSTDTQYF
-	-	TRBV6-2/TRBV6-3	TRBJ1-6	TGTGCCAGCAGTTACCCCCGGCAGGGAGGGCGCTCACCCCTCCACTTT	CASSYPRQGGRSPLHF
-	-	TRBV6-6	TRBJ2-3	TGTGCCAGCAGTTCCTCTTGGGGCGGGGGCGCAGATACGCAGTATTTT	CASSSSWGGGADTQYF
few	TRBD2	TRBV6-1	TRBJ2-2	TGTGCCAGCAGTGAACTAGCGGGGGGCACCGGGGAGCTGTTTTTT	CASSELAGGTGELFF
few	-	TRBV29-1	TRBJ1-5	TGCAGCGTTGGGGAGGGGGGCAATCAGCCCCAGCATTTT	CSVGEGGNQPQHF
few	-	TRBV25-1	TRBJ1-1	TGTGCCAGCAGTGACGCTAGTTATTCGGGTAACACTGAAGCTTTCTTT	CASSDASYSGNTEAFF
-	TRBD1	TRBV5-1	TRBJ2-4	TGCGCCAGCAGCTTGGGGGACAGCTGGTCCCTAGCCAAAAACATTCAGTACTTC	CASSLGDSWSLAKNIQYF